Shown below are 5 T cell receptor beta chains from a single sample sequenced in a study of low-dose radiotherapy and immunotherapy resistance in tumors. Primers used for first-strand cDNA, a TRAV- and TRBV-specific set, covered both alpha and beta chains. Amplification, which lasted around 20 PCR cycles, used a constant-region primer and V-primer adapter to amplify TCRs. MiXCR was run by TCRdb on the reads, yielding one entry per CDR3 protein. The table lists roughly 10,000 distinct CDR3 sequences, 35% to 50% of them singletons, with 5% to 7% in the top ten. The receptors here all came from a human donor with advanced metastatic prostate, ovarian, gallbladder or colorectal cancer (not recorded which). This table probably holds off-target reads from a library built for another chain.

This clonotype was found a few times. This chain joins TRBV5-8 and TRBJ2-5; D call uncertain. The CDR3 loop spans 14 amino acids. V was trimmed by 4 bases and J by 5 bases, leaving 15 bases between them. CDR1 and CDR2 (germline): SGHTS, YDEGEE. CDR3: CASSRPNSQETQYF. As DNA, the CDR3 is TGTGCCAGCAGCCGGCCGAATTCACAGGAGACCCAGTACTTC.

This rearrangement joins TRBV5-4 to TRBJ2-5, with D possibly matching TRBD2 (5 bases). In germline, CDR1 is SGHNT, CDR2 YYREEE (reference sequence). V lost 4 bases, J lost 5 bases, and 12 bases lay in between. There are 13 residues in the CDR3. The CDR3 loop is CASSGSPSETQYF. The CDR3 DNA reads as TGTGCCAGCAGCGGGAGCCCTTCTGAGACCCAGTACTTC.

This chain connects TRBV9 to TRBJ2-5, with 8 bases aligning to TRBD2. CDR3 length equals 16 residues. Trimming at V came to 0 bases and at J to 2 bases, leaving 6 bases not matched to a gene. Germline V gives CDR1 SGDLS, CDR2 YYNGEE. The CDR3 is CASSVDSGGRQETQYF. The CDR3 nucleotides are TGTGCCAGCAGCGTAGACTCGGGAGGGCGGCAAGAGACCCAGTACTTC.

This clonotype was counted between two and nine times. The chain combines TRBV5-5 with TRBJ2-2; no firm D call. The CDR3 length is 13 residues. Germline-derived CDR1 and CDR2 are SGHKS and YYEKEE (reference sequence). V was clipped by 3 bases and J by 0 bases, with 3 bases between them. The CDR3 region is CASSSANTGELFF. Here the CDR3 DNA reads TGTGCCAGCAGCTCAGCGAACACCGGGGAGCTGTTTTTT.

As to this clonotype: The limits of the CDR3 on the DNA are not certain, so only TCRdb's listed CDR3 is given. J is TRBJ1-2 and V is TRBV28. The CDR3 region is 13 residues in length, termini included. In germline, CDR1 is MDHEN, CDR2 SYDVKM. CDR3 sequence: CASSLGFGPGYTF.